A single TCR beta chain is shown here with its context. This sample is part of a study of radiation and T cells in renal cell carcinoma. Clones were sequenced by immunoSEQ multiplex PCR, and TCRdb holds only the in-frame ones, with some missing. The data show around 170,000 clones, about 88% seen once. Noted time point: blood 4 weeks post-SBRT, at nephrectomy. The treatment: 15 Gy SBRT to primary tumor, nephrectomy 4 weeks later. Nephrectomy followed 15 Gy stereotactic body radiation by 4 weeks. This TCR was sampled from a woman between 45 and 65 years old with renal cell carcinoma. The sequencing here drew on blood, taken from a patient whose treatment included radiotherapy and nephrectomy.

CDR3 region: CASSPAPETGLKFF. The CDR3 coding sequence is TGTGCCAGCAGCCCCGCCCCCGAGACAGGTCTGAAGTTCTTC. V gene TRBV11-2 combines with J gene TRBJ2-1; TRBD1 is a possible D gene (6 bases). V was cut by 5 bases and J by 14 bases, with 22 bases left in between. This CDR3 has 14 residues. Germline V gene sequence: CDR1 SGHAT, CDR2 FQNNGV.